This paragraph covers one T cell receptor (beta chain) sequence. What antigen it recognizes has not been identified. Qualities for individual bases were not recorded, and no much larger clone is one base off. This entry comes from a study of response to subunit inactivated influenza vaccine (dated by TCRdb to between 2017 and 2018). About the full investigation: Deep quantitative profiling of the T cell receptor repertoire was used in the study to follow responses to a trivalent subunit inactivated influenza vaccine. The investigation overall reported the following: The authors suggested that each seasonal influenza vaccination may recruit only a limited number of new T cells.

CDR1 is given as DFQATT and CDR2 as SNEGSKA, both from the germline V gene (reference sequence). V was cut back by 3 bases and J by 5 bases, leaving a gap of 18 bases between them. From the cysteine up to the phenylalanine, the CDR3 has a length of 15 residues. Only the CDR3 DNA is retained, 45 bases long and in frame from the first base. Library preparation employed RT-PCR. Sequenced on an Illumina HiSeq 2500. TCRdb itself trimmed the public reads at Q25 with fastp, ran MiXCR and retained productive beta chains. Rows matching on CDR3 protein sequence are summarized as one entry with the most common DNA and genes. Here the sample has approximately 730,000 distinct CDR3 sequences; approximately 13% occur a single time. The ten most abundant clones make up 6.5% to 8.5% of the sample.

The TCR originated in a man aged 50 to 60 who received an inactivated influenza vaccine. Donor details come from another sample of the same person, matched by shared clones. In this chain, TRBV20-1 is recombined with TRBJ2-3; TRBD2 might be the D gene, on 6 matching bases. The sequenced sample was PBMCs from blood, obtained around 15 days before vaccination. The encoded CDR3 is CSARALAIRGDTQYF. The base sequence is TGCAGTGCTAGGGCCCTAGCGATCCGGGGAGATACGCAGTATTTT.